These 27 T cell receptor beta chains came from one sample sequenced in a study of blood T cell repertoires in COVID-19 (dated by TCRdb to about 2020). The library came from the immunoSEQ multiplex PCR assay. TCRdb mirrors the immuneACCESS table, restricted to in-frame sequences. Some clones are absent from its copies; in checked studies, under half trace to an unresolved V gene, and the reason for the others is unknown. The sample includes about 43,000 clones, with around 90% observed a single time. 15% of the sample lies in the top ten. The sequencing sample was made of peripheral blood. The receptors were sampled from a man aged 55 to 70 with active COVID-19.

The genes are TRBV27 and TRBJ2-1; 9 nucleotides agree with TRBD2. The CDR3 sequence is 15 residues long. Per germline, CDR1 MNHEY and CDR2 SMNVEV (reference sequence). V gave up 4 bases and J gave up 6 bases; unmatched junction bases: 7. This chain's CDR3 is CASSSPGTSINEQFF. The DNA for the CDR3 is TGTGCCAGCAGTTCCCCCGGGACTAGCATCAATGAGCAGTTCTTC.

The sample holds one count of this clone. The chain joins TRBV5-6 to TRBJ2-5; D unresolved. V shed 0 bases and J shed 2 bases, with 2 bases lying between them. The CDR3 runs 12 residues. Germline V CDR1 and CDR2: SGHDT, YYEEEE. The CDR3, as DNA: TGTGCCAGCAGCTTGGTACAAGAGACCCAGTACTTC. Protein: CASSLVQETQYF.

This clone came up a few times. The V call is TRBV7-9, the J call TRBJ1-1; no clear D. V lost 0 bases to trimming and J lost 5 bases, with 7 bases between them. The CDR3 consists of 13 residues. CDR1 is SEHNR, CDR2 FQNEAQ, per germline (reference sequence). The chain's CDR3 is CASSLARGTEAFF. The CDR3 DNA reads TGTGCCAGCAGCTTAGCGCGAGGTACTGAAGCTTTCTTT.

This clone was seen once. CDR3 nucleotides: TGTGCCAGCAGGTGGACAGGGGGCGGCACAGATACGCAGTATTTT. It codes for CASRWTGGGTDTQYF. The chain uses TRBV6-5 and TRBJ2-3, with 11 positions matching TRBD1. The V gene end was trimmed by 6 bases and the J gene end by 1 base; junction bases not matched to a gene: 3. From germline, CDR1 is MNHEY and CDR2 SVGAGI. CDR3 length equals 15 residues.

The V gene is TRBV5-1, the J gene TRBJ2-1; 9 bases line up with TRBD1. The ends lost 3 bases at V and 10 bases at J; junction bases unmatched: 8. Germline V lookup: CDR1 SGHRS, CDR2 YFSETQ. The CDR3 extends over 14 amino acids. The DNA of the CDR3 is TGCGCCAGCAGCTCGCTACAGGGGGCGCAGGAGCAGTTCTTC. It yields the protein CASSSLQGAQEQFF. Combining the CDR3 with reference TRBV5-1 and TRBJ2-1 gives the whole variable domain KAGVTQTPRYLIKTRGQQVTLSCSPISGHRSVSWYQQTPGQGLQFLFEYFSETQRNKGNFPGRFSGRQFSNSRSEMNVSTLELGDSALYLCASSSLQGAQEQFFGPGTRLTVL.

The chain is built from TRBV27 and TRBJ2-7; TRBD2 might be the D (7 bases). Trimming cost V 5 bases and J 2 bases, with 16 bases left between them. This CDR3 has 15 residues. The germline V gene has CDR1 MNHEY and CDR2 SMNVEV (reference sequence). CDR3 DNA sequence: TGTGCCAGCAGTCCACGGGGAGGGGGGGCCTACGAGCAGTACTTC. It encodes CASSPRGGGAYEQYF.

In nucleotides, the CDR3 is TGTGCCACAGCCCCCACGCGGTCGAGTACAGATACGCAGTATTTT. It specifies CATAPTRSSTDTQYF. V is TRBV19 and J is TRBJ2-3; no reliable D call. This CDR3 is 15 amino acids long. CDR1 and CDR2 (germline): LNHDA, SQIVND (reference sequence). V shed 10 bases and J shed 3 bases, with 20 bases lying between them.

The count of this clone is one. The chain has TRBV28 and TRBJ1-2; D gene ambiguous. Germline assignment: CDR1 MDHEN and CDR2 SYDVKM. The CDR3 runs to 15 residues. V shed 5 bases and J shed 5 bases, with 18 bases lying between them. In DNA, the CDR3 is TGTGCCAGCAGTCCCCCCGGAAGACGAGGATATGGCTACACCTTC. Translation: CASSPPGRRGYGYTF.

The chain employs TRBV28 and TRBJ1-1; 7 bases fit TRBD1. The CDR3 totals 13 residues. V was pared by 7 bases and J by 6 bases, with 8 bases of the junction left unmatched. The germline V gene encodes CDR1 MDHEN and CDR2 SYDVKM. CDR3 sequence reads: CASTLLRGSEAFF. In DNA form, the CDR3 reads TGTGCCAGCACCCTACTCAGGGGGTCTGAAGCTTTCTTT.

V usage is TRBV7-2 and J usage is TRBJ1-6; D perhaps matches TRBD1 (6 bases). The CDR3 spans 15 residues. V lost 5 bases and J lost 10, with 18 bases in between. Per the germline V gene, CDR1 is SGHTA and CDR2 is FQGNSA. The chain's CDR3 is CASSPQGGSGSPLHF. In nucleotides, the CDR3 is TGTGCCAGCAGCCCACAGGGTGGGTCGGGATCACCCCTCCACTTT.

The chain carries TRBV3-1 (or the pseudogene TRBV3-2) and TRBJ1-1; D might be TRBD1 (6 bases). CDR3 length equals 15 residues. CDR1 is LGHDT and CDR2 is YNNKEL in the germline V gene (reference sequence). With 1 base removed from V and 1 base from J, the gap between germline ends came to 10 bases. The CDR3 sequence: CASSQVYRENTEAFF. The CDR3 region has the DNA TGTGCCAGCAGCCAAGTCTACAGGGAGAACACTGAAGCTTTCTTT.

V gene TRBV25-1 combines with J gene TRBJ2-5, with TRBD1 identical over 10 bases. Germline trimming cut 6 bases from V and 5 bases from J; bases unmatched to any gene: 3. The V gene's germline CDR1 is MGHDK and CDR2 SYGVNS. The CDR3 sequence is 13 residues long. The CDR3 protein is CASRDRGWETQYF. CDR3 nucleotides: TGTGCCAGCAGGGACAGGGGGTGGGAGACCCAGTACTTC.

The chain links TRBV7-9 to TRBJ2-5, with D tentatively TRBD2 (6 bases). V gave up 3 bases and J gave up 4 bases, with 12 bases separating them. The CDR3 totals 14 residues. The V gene's germline CDR1 is SEHNR and CDR2 FQNEAQ (reference sequence). The CDR3 sequence: CASSLTRERETQYF. CDR3 coding DNA: TGTGCCAGCAGCTTGACTCGGGAGAGAGAGACCCAGTACTTC.

There are a few counts of this clone. The V call is TRBV7-9, the J call TRBJ1-1; maybe TRBD1 (6 bases). The V gene lost 6 bases and the J gene lost 7 bases, with 18 bases spanning the gap. Germline V gene data show CDR1 as SEHNR and CDR2 as FQNEAQ (reference sequence). The CDR3 extends over 14 amino acids. CDR3: CASSPGQFGDEAFF. CDR3 DNA sequence: TGTGCCAGCAGTCCCGGACAGTTTGGGGATGAAGCTTTCTTT.

This chain connects TRBV6-2 or TRBV6-3 to TRBJ1-6; a weak D match, TRBD1 (5 bases). The germline V gene has CDR1 MNHEY and CDR2 SVGEGT. CDR3 length: 15 amino acids. Deletions cut 4 bases from V and 4 bases from J, with 11 bases between. The CDR3: CASSWAGTYNSPLHF. CDR3 bases: TGTGCCAGCAGTTGGGCAGGGACTTATAATTCACCCCTCCACTTT.

This chain links TRBV2 with TRBJ1-5; TRBD1 aligns across 11 bases. The trim removed 4 bases at V and 6 bases at J, leaving 5 bases unmatched. Germline values: CDR1 SNHLY, CDR2 FYNNEI. The CDR3 covers 15 residues. The CDR3 bases are TGTGCCAGCAGTGGGTTAGGGACAGGGGGTCAGCCCCAGCATTTT. Protein product: CASSGLGTGGQPQHF.

The V and J genes are TRBV30 and TRBJ1-1; TRBD1 might be the D (6 bases). CDR1 is GTSNPN, CDR2 SVGIG, per germline (reference sequence). With 3 bases removed from V and 2 bases from J, the gap between germline ends came to 16 bases. This CDR3 comprises 15 residues. Here the CDR3 reads CAWSSLGQQNTEAFF. In DNA, the CDR3 is TGTGCCTGGAGCTCCCTAGGACAGCAAAACACTGAAGCTTTCTTT.

The chain combines TRBV5-1 with TRBJ1-1; no definite D call. The CDR3 has 14 amino acids. In germline, CDR1 is SGHRS, CDR2 YFSETQ. V lost 4 bases and J lost 1, with 11 bases in between. The CDR3 sequence: CASSLPRGNTEAFF. For the CDR3, the DNA is TGCGCCAGCAGCCTCCCCCGGGGGAACACTGAAGCTTTCTTT.

This clone has a single count. The chain has TRBV7-8 and TRBJ1-4, with a possible D match to TRBD1 (6 bases). There are 14 residues in the CDR3. Germline CDR1 reads SGHVS; CDR2 reads FQNEAQ. With 5 bases removed from V and 0 bases from J, the gap between germline ends came to 7 bases. CDR3 sequence: CASSRTATNEKLFF. Written as DNA, the CDR3 is TGTGCCAGCAGCCGGACAGCAACTAATGAAAAACTGTTTTTT.

The chain links TRBV5-4 to TRBJ1-1, with TRBD1 identical over 10 bases. Germline loops: CDR1 SGHNT, CDR2 YYREEE (reference sequence). This CDR3 has 17 residues. V was clipped by 4 bases and J by 0 bases; unmatched bases: 9. CDR3 DNA sequence: TGTGCCAGCAGCCCCCGGACAGGGGGTACCATGAACACTGAAGCTTTCTTT. Translation: CASSPRTGGTMNTEAFF.

V gene TRBV5-4 combines with J gene TRBJ1-1, with TRBD1 identical over 8 bases. The CDR3 is 16 amino acids. Germline trimming cut 1 base from V and 0 bases from J; bases unmatched to any gene: 5. Germline CDR1 is SGHNT and CDR2 is YYREEE (reference sequence). CDR3 nucleotides: TGTGCCAGCAGCTTGCCAGGGGGCAGGGTGAACACTGAAGCTTTCTTT. Residues: CASSLPGGRVNTEAFF.

In its sample, this clone was seen a few times. The chain recombines TRBV27 with TRBJ2-1; 9 nucleotides agree with TRBD2. This CDR3 contains 15 residues. V was clipped by 6 bases and J by 0 bases; unmatched bases: 3. The germline gives CDR1 MNHEY, CDR2 SMNVEV (reference sequence). The CDR3, as DNA: TGTGCCAGCAGCCTTAGCGGGGGCTCCTACAATGAGCAGTTCTTC. This translates into CASSLSGGSYNEQFF.

Of note for this clone: Other nucleotide sequences in the sample specify the same CDR3. This rearrangement joins TRBV5-4 to TRBJ2-3; 9 bases fit TRBD1. With V trimmed by 0 bases and J by 1 base, 0 bases remained unmatched. Germline CDR1 is SGHNT and CDR2 is YYREEE (reference sequence). CDR3 length: 15 residues. For the CDR3, the DNA is TGTGCCAGCAGCTTGGGGACAGGGGGCACAGATACGCAGTATTTT. Amino acid sequence: CASSLGTGGTDTQYF.

The rearrangement uses TRBV28 and TRBJ1-2, with D perhaps matching TRBD1 (5 bases). Trimming pared 2 bases from V and 3 bases from J, leaving 10 bases between. The length of the CDR3 is 14 residues. Germline CDR1 and CDR2: MDHEN and SYDVKM. The CDR3 coding sequence is TGTGCCAGCAGTTTAGAGGCAGGGTACTATGGCTACACCTTC. Amino acids: CASSLEAGYYGYTF.

The J gene is TRBJ1-1, the V gene TRBV18; tentatively, D is TRBD1 (6 bases). CDR1 KGHSH and CDR2 LQKENI come from the germline V gene. V lost 4 bases and J lost 1, with 7 bases in between. The CDR3 extends over 13 amino acids. The CDR3 bases are TGTGCCAGCTCACAACAGGGGAACACTGAAGCTTTCTTT. Protein product: CASSQQGNTEAFF. The entire variable domain, with the rest obtained from reference TRBV18 and TRBJ1-1, is as follows: NAGVMQNPRHLVRRRGQEARLRCSPMKGHSHVYWYRQLPEEGLKFMVYLQKENIIDESGMPKERFSAEFPKEGPSILRIQQVVRGDSAAYFCASSQQGNTEAFFGQGTRLTVV.

The rearrangement joins TRBV7-9 to TRBJ2-5; a possible D gene is TRBD1 (5 bases). Germline V gene lookup returns CDR1 SEHNR and CDR2 FQNEAQ (reference sequence). This CDR3 is 13 amino acids long. The V and J ends lost 7 bases and 7 bases respectively, with 16 bases between them. As DNA, the CDR3 is TGTGCCAGCACAAACCCAGGGTCGACGACCCAGTACTTC. Its translation: CASTNPGSTTQYF.

The chain has TRBV4-3 and TRBJ2-7, with no clear D. V was cut by 0 bases and J by 0 bases, with 6 bases left in between. Germline V lookup: CDR1 LGHNA, CDR2 YSLEER. The CDR3 is made up of 14 amino acids. This CDR3 reads CASSQDRSSYEQYF. Here the CDR3 DNA reads TGCGCCAGCAGCCAAGACAGGTCCTCCTACGAGCAGTACTTC.